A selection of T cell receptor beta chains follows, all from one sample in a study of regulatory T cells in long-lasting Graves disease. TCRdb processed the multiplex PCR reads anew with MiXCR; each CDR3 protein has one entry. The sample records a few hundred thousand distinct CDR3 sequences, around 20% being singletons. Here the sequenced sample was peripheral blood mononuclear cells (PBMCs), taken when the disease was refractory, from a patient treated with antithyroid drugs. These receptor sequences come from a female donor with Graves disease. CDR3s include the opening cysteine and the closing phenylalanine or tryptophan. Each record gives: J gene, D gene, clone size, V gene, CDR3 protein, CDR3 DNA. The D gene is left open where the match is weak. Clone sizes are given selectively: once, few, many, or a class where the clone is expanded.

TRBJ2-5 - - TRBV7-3 CASSTAPLETQYF TGTGCCAGCAGCACCGCACCCCTAGAGACCCAGTACTTC
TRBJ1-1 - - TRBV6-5 CASSYGLRGTEAFF TGTGCCAGCAGTTACGGACTGCGTGGCACTGAAGCTTTCTTT
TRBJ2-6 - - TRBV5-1 CASSPTSSSGANVLTF TGCGCCAGCAGCCCAACCTCGAGCTCTGGGGCCAACGTCCTGACTTTC
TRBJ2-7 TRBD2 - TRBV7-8 CASSLGGSLREQYF TGTGCCAGCAGCTTAGGCGGGAGCTTGAGGGAGCAGTACTTC
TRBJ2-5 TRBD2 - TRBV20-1 CSARGDAGGRETQYF TGCAGTGCTAGGGGCGATGCGGGCGGGAGAGAGACCCAGTACTTC
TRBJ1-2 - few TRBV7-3 CASSFYRTPGGYTF TGTGCCAGCAGCTTCTATCGGACCCCCGGTGGCTACACCTTC
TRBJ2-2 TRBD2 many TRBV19 CASQTSVATGELFF TGTGCCAGCCAGACTAGCGTGGCAACCGGGGAGCTGTTTTTT
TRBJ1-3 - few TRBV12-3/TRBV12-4 CASRPTGPSGNTIYF TGTGCCAGCAGGCCGACCGGCCCCTCTGGAAACACCATATATTTT
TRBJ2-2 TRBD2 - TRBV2 CASSSLAGVITGELFF TGTGCCAGCAGCTCGCTAGCGGGAGTCATCACCGGGGAGCTGTTTTTT
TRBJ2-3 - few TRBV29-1 CSVARQGGVPDTQYF TGCAGCGTTGCAAGACAGGGAGGAGTTCCAGATACGCAGTATTTT
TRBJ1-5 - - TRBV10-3 CAISERRGDQPQHF TGTGCCATCAGTGAAAGGAGGGGTGATCAGCCCCAGCATTTT
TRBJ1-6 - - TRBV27 CASQNQVGSPLHF TGTGCCAGCCAAAATCAGGTTGGGTCACCCCTCCACTTT
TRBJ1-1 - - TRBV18 CASSPSTPMNTEAFF TGTGCCAGCTCACCATCGACACCGATGAACACTGAAGCTTTCTTT
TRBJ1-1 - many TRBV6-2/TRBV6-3 CASSRHSRSGTEAFF TGTGCCAGCAGTCGACACAGCAGAAGTGGCACTGAAGCTTTCTTT
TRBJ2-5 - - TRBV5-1 CASSLGTYRETQYF TGCGCCAGCAGCTTGGGGACGTATCGTGAGACCCAGTACTTC
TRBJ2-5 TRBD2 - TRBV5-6 CASSPTGTSRQETQYF TGTGCCAGCAGCCCCACCGGGACTAGCCGCCAAGAGACCCAGTACTTC
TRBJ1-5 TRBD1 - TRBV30 CAWSYGTGGNQPQHF TGTGCCTGGAGTTACGGGACAGGTGGAAATCAGCCCCAGCATTTT
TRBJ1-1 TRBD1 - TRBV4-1 CASSQGQGGIEAFF TGCGCCAGCAGCCAAGGACAGGGGGGCATAGAAGCTTTCTTT
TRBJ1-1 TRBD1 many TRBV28 CASSSTGGTNTEAFF TGTGCCAGCAGTTCGACAGGGGGCACGAACACTGAAGCTTTCTTT
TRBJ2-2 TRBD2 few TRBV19 CASRTSGTTGELFF TGTGCCAGTAGGACTAGCGGGACTACCGGGGAGCTGTTTTTT
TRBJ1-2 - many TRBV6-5 CASSYSNKGSNYGYTF TGTGCCAGCAGTTACTCGAATAAGGGGAGTAACTATGGCTACACCTTC
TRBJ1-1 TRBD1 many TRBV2 CASSRDRGNTEAFF TGTGCCAGCAGCCGGGACAGGGGGAACACTGAAGCTTTCTTT
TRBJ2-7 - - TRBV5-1 CASSLELAQGSYEQCF TGCGCCAGCAGCTTGGAATTAGCCCAGGGTAGCTACGAGCAGTGCTTC
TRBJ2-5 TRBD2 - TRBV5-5 CASSLAGSGRTQETQYF TGTGCCAGCAGCTTGGCCGGAAGCGGGAGGACCCAAGAGACCCAGTACTTC
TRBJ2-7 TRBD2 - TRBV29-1 CSAGGVDSYEQYF TGCAGCGCGGGAGGGGTCGACTCCTACGAGCAGTACTTC
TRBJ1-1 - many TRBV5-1 CASSRDGGADTEAFF TGCGCCAGCAGCAGGGACGGAGGAGCAGACACTGAAGCTTTCTTT
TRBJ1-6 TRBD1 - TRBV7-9 CASSEQGALNSPLHF TGTGCCAGCAGCGAACAGGGGGCGCTGAATTCACCCCTCCACTTT
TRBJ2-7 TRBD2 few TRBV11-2 CASSLLAEVYEQYF TGTGCCAGCAGCTTGCTAGCGGAAGTCTACGAGCAGTACTTC
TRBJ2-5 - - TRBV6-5 CASSSPGTQYF TGTGCCAGCAGTTCCCCAGGGACCCAGTACTTC
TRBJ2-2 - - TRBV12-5 CASGLETIGELFF TGTGCTAGTGGTTTGGAGACGATCGGGGAGCTGTTTTTT
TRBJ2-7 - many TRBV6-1 CASSDDSGPYEQYF TGTGCCAGCAGTGATGACAGCGGCCCTTACGAGCAGTACTTC
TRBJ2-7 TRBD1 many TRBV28 CASRLTGVYEQYF TGTGCCAGCAGATTGACAGGGGTCTACGAGCAGTACTTC
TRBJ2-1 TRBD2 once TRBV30 CAWSAGLADNEQFF TGTGCCTGGAGTGCGGGACTAGCGGACAATGAGCAGTTCTTC
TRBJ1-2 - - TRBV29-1 CSVVALGAPPF -
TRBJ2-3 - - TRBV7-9 CASWGTGTTTDTQYF TGTGCCAGCTGGGGAACCGGGACAACGACAGATACGCAGTATTTT
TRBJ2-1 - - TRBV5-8 CASSLRSLGEQFF TGTGCCAGCAGCCTTCGTTCTTTGGGTGAGCAGTTCTTC
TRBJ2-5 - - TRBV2 CASRDESKTQYF TGTGCCAGCAGAGATGAATCGAAGACCCAGTACTTC
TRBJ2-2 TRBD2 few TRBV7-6 CASSPRPGLAGGITGELFF TGTGCCAGCAGCCCACGCCCGGGACTAGCGGGAGGGATTACCGGGGAGCTGTTTTTT
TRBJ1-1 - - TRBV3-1 CASSQRERTEAFF TGTGCCAGCAGCCAAAGAGAACGCACTGAAGCTTTCTTT
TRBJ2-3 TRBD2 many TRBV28 CASSLKVWAGGGGNTQYF TGTGCCAGCAGTTTAAAAGTCTGGGCGGGAGGCGGAGGGAATACGCAGTATTTT
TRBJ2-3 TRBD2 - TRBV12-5 CASGWSGRADTQYF TGTGCTAGTGGGTGGAGCGGGAGGGCAGATACGCAGTATTTT
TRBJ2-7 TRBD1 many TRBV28 CASSSTGGTLLYEQYF TGTGCCAGCAGTTCGACAGGGGGCACCTTACTCTACGAGCAGTACTTC